One sample yielded the 23 T cell receptor beta chains listed below, sequenced in a study of T cells in Graves' hyperthyroidism and ophthalmopathy. RNA transcripts provided the source from which TCR beta CDR3 regions were amplified. The HTBI primer set served for first-round RT-PCR of the TCR CDR3. MiXCR was run by TCRdb on the multiplex PCR reads, yielding one entry per CDR3 protein. Of a few hundred thousand distinct CDR3 sequences listed, about 45% were seen once; the top ten hold roughly 8.2%. The material sequenced was peripheral blood or thyroid tissue (not recorded which). The receptors stem from a woman younger than 35 with Graves' hyperthyroidism.

This rearrangement joins TRBV27 to TRBJ2-7; tentatively, D is TRBD2 (6 bases). The germline V gene encodes CDR1 MNHEY and CDR2 SMNVEV (reference sequence). The CDR3 contains 16 residues. V was shortened by 5 bases and J by 3 bases, with 20 bases between the two germline ends. CDR3 sequence (DNA): TGTGCCAGCAGTCCTACGAATAGGGACTCCCTCTACGAGCAGTACTTC. Residues: CASSPTNRDSLYEQYF.

The chain links TRBV12-3 or TRBV12-4 to TRBJ2-3; D might be TRBD2 (5 bases). The assigned J gene may be wrong: the sequence end matches TRBJ2-7 better. There are 14 residues in the CDR3. CDR3 nucleotide sequence: TGTGCTAGTGCCATAAGCGGAGGCACAGATACGCAGTACTTC. It encodes CASAISGGTDTQYF.

The rearrangement joins TRBV27 to TRBJ2-7; 8 bases are shared with TRBD2. Germline CDR1 reads MNHEY; CDR2 reads SMNVEV (reference sequence). V shed 0 bases, J shed 0 bases, and the junction held 4 bases outside the gene matches. This CDR3 comprises 16 residues. CDR3 sequence (DNA): TGTGCCAGCAGTTTATCTACGGGGGGGAGCTCCTACGAGCAGTACTTC. It encodes CASSLSTGGSSYEQYF.

This clonotype occurred many times. The rearrangement joins TRBV10-3 to TRBJ2-7; a possible D gene is TRBD1 (6 bases). Germline V gene data show CDR1 as ENHRY and CDR2 as SYGVKD. V was clipped by 5 bases and J by 3 bases, with 14 bases between them. CDR3 length: 14 residues. CDR3 DNA sequence: TGTGCCATCAGTCCCGGGACAAGAAGCTACGAGCAGTACTTC. Amino acid sequence: CAISPGTRSYEQYF.

This clonotype was counted many times. The V call is TRBV20-1, the J call TRBJ2-7; TRBD2 aligns across 7 bases. Germline CDR1 is DFQATT and CDR2 is SNEGSKA (reference sequence). The V gene end was trimmed by 3 bases and the J gene end by 2 bases; junction bases not matched to a gene: 7. The CDR3 is made up of 14 amino acids. The CDR3 bases are TGCAGTGCTAGTGTGGGGAGGGTCCCCTACGAGCAGTACTTC. Amino acids: CSASVGRVPYEQYF.

The chain uses TRBV20-1 and TRBJ2-7, with TRBD1 matching over 7 bases. Germline values: CDR1 DFQATT, CDR2 SNEGSKA (reference sequence). Unmatched junction bases numbered 11, after V lost 3 bases and J lost 3 bases. This CDR3 has 15 amino acids. Written as DNA, the CDR3 is TGCAGTGCTAGGTCTCCAGGGGGATTTATCTACGAGCAGTACTTC. It encodes CSARSPGGFIYEQYF.

In this sample, this clonotype turned up many times. The V call is TRBV4-1, the J call TRBJ2-6; D is uncertain. Trimming stripped 1 base from V and 6 bases from J, with 7 bases between. Germline V gene data show CDR1 as MGHRA and CDR2 as YSYEKL. CDR3 length: 14 amino acids. In DNA, the CDR3 is TGCGCCAGCAGCCAAGTGCGTGAGGCCAACGTCCTGACTTTC. Residues: CASSQVREANVLTF.

The CDR3 sequence: CATSEVAGAGELFF. Written as DNA, the CDR3 is TGTGCCACCAGTGAAGTAGCGGGAGCCGGGGAGCTGTTTTTT. This chain links TRBV24-1 with TRBJ2-2; 9 nucleotides match TRBD2. CDR1 and CDR2 (germline): KGHDR, SFDVKD. The CDR3 runs 14 residues. The junction had 2 bases not matched to a gene; V was cut back by 4 bases and J by 6 bases.

This chain uses TRBV12-3 or TRBV12-4 with TRBJ2-2; maybe TRBD2 (6 bases). Between the trimmed V and J ends, which lost 10 bases and 1 base, there was a span of 13 bases. The length of the CDR3 is 14 residues. CDR3 region: CAISRRGNTGELFF. The DNA of the CDR3 is TGTGCCATCTCGAGGAGGGGGAACACCGGGGAGCTGTTTTTT.

Many counts were recorded for this clonotype. The V and J genes are TRBV7-9 and TRBJ2-7; 9 nucleotides agree with TRBD2. The CDR3 spans 15 residues. Germline V gene sequence: CDR1 SEHNR, CDR2 FQNEAQ (reference sequence). The V gene end was trimmed by 2 bases and the J gene end by 0 bases; junction bases not matched to a gene: 2. The CDR3 is CASSLLAGSSYEQYF. CDR3 DNA sequence: TGTGCCAGCAGCTTACTAGCGGGGAGCTCCTACGAGCAGTACTTC.

Notes on this clonotype: One base away lies a much larger clone, so this may be a sequencing read error. The rearrangement uses TRBV4-3 and TRBJ2-5, with D possibly called TRBD1 or TRBD2 (5 bases each). The germline V gene encodes CDR1 LGHNA and CDR2 YSLEER. The CDR3 runs to 15 residues. V was shortened by 0 bases and J by 5 bases, with 13 bases between the two germline ends. CDR3 sequence (DNA): TGCGCCAGCAGCCAAGACGGTATGGGGACGGAGACCCAGTACTTC. This gives the protein CASSQDGMGTETQYF.

The rearrangement joins TRBV7-6 to TRBJ2-7; the D is unclear. This CDR3 has 14 residues. Per germline, CDR1 SGHVS and CDR2 FNYEAQ. V was shortened by 3 bases and J by 6 bases, with 15 bases between the two germline ends. This CDR3 reads CASSFRRGVTEQYF. For the CDR3, the DNA is TGTGCCAGCAGCTTCAGGCGTGGGGTAACCGAGCAGTACTTC.

The chain uses TRBV15 and TRBJ1-2; tentatively, D is TRBD1 (6 bases). Germline V gene sequence: CDR1 LNHNV, CDR2 YYDKDF (reference sequence). The CDR3 runs to 16 residues. Trimming removed 3 bases at V and 8 bases at J, with 22 bases between. For the CDR3, the DNA is TGTGCCACCAGCAGCCAAGGATCATTGGGGGCGCGGGGCTACACCTTC. Translating gives CATSSQGSLGARGYTF. Supplemented by reference TRBV15 and TRBJ1-2, the full variable domain reads DAMVIQNPRYQVTQFGKPVTLSCSQTLNHNVMYWYQQKSSQAPKLLFHYYDKDFNNEADTPDNFQSRRPNTSFCFLDIRSPGLGDTAMYLCATSSQGSLGARGYTFGSGTRLTVV.

The chain is built from TRBV29-1 and TRBJ1-4, with 7 bases fitting TRBD1. The V gene's germline CDR1 is SQVTM and CDR2 ANQGSEA. Trimming cost V 5 bases and J 6 bases; bases outside gene matches: 9. The CDR3 length is 14 residues. The DNA of the CDR3 is TGCAGCGTTAGGGCAGGGGGAAGAGATGAAAAACTGTTTTTT. Protein: CSVRAGGRDEKLFF.

This clonotype was seen repeatedly, ten times or more. The V call is TRBV2, the J call TRBJ2-2, with D maybe TRBD1 (6 bases). In germline, CDR1 is SNHLY, CDR2 FYNNEI. With 11 bases removed from V and 0 bases from J, the gap between germline ends came to 22 bases. CDR3 size: 17 residues. In DNA form, the CDR3 reads TGTGCCGTCGAGTATGCCCCGAGGACAGCGAACACCGGGGAGCTGTTTTTT. It yields the protein CAVEYAPRTANTGELFF. The full variable domain, completed using reference TRBV2 and TRBJ2-2, is EPEVTQTPSHQVTQMGQEVILRCVPISNHLYFYWYRQILGQKVEFLVSFYNNEISEKSEIFDDQFSVERPDGSNFTLKIRSTKLEDSAMYFCAVEYAPRTANTGELFFGEGSRLTVL.

This clonotype was found many times. This chain uses TRBV11-3 with TRBJ2-2; D not resolved. V shed 9 bases and J shed 2 bases, with 13 bases lying between them. The CDR3 spans 14 residues. The germline CDR1 and CDR2 sequences are SGHNT and YENEEA. The CDR3 DNA reads as TGTGCCAGTAAATGGACGAGTAACACCGGGGAGCTGTTTTTT. Residues: CASKWTSNTGELFF. The complete variable domain, with remaining parts taken from reference TRBV11-3 and TRBJ2-2, reads EAGVVQSPRYKIIEKKQPVAFWCNPISGHNTLYWYLQNLGQGPELLIRYENEEAVDDSQLPKDRFSAERLKGVDSTLKIQPAELGDSAVYLCASKWTSNTGELFFGEGSRLTVL.

This clonotype was seen just once. This sequence joins TRBV7-6 and TRBJ2-7; 10 nucleotides agree with TRBD2. The CDR3 contains 20 residues. The V gene end was trimmed by 1 base and the J gene end by 2 bases; junction bases not matched to a gene: 17. Germline CDR1 is SGHVS and CDR2 is FNYEAQ. CDR3 loop: CASSLDAPGLASHAPYEQYF. Here the CDR3 DNA reads TGTGCCAGCAGCTTAGACGCCCCGGGACTAGCGTCTCACGCCCCCTACGAGCAGTACTTC.

The chain is built from TRBV7-3 and TRBJ2-1, with 12 positions matching TRBD1. From germline, CDR1 is SGHTA and CDR2 FQGTGA. Trimming took 4 bases from V and 8 from J; bases not matched to a gene: 6. The CDR3 is 15 amino acids. CDR3 DNA: TGTGCCAGCAGCTCATCGGGACAGGGGGCCCATGAGCAGTTCTTC. It translates to CASSSSGQGAHEQFF.

This clonotype has just one count. The chain has TRBV2 and TRBJ2-1; 13 positions agree with TRBD2. Germline values: CDR1 SNHLY, CDR2 FYNNEI. The CDR3 is 14 amino acids. V was pared by 7 bases and J by 9 bases, with 6 bases of the junction left unmatched. The CDR3 sequence is CASKGLAGVSEQFF. CDR3 nucleotide sequence: TGTGCCAGCAAAGGACTAGCGGGAGTGAGTGAGCAGTTCTTC. The full variable domain, in which reference TRBV2 and TRBJ2-1 provide the parts outside the CDR3, is EPEVTQTPSHQVTQMGQEVILRCVPISNHLYFYWYRQILGQKVEFLVSFYNNEISEKSEIFDDQFSVERPDGSNFTLKIRSTKLEDSAMYFCASKGLAGVSEQFFGPGTRLTVL.

The CDR3, as DNA: TGCAGTGCTAGAGATGGTAGCGCTAACTCCTACGAGCAGTACTTC. Its translation is CSARDGSANSYEQYF. The rearrangement links TRBV20-1 to TRBJ2-7, with a tentative D call TRBD2 (5 bases). This CDR3 is built from 15 residues. V was pared by 0 bases and J by 0 bases, with 12 bases between. Germline CDR1 reads DFQATT; CDR2 reads SNEGSKA (reference sequence).

The sample holds many counts of this clonotype. J is TRBJ1-1 and V is TRBV20-1; maybe TRBD1 (6 bases). V was cut by 2 bases and J by 6 bases, with 16 bases left in between. The germline gives CDR1 DFQATT, CDR2 SNEGSKA (reference sequence). This CDR3 has 14 amino acids. CDR3 in amino acids: CSARITGMGAEAFF. The CDR3 nucleotides are TGCAGTGCTAGAATAACAGGGATGGGCGCTGAAGCTTTCTTT.

This clonotype came up many times. The chain employs TRBV20-1 and TRBJ1-5; D is undetermined. Germline CDR1 reads DFQATT; CDR2 reads SNEGSKA (reference sequence). The CDR3 is 12 amino acids. V lost 6 bases, J lost 4 bases, and 10 bases lay in between. Written as DNA, the CDR3 is TGCAGTGCCAAGGACGTGAATCAGCCCCAGCATTTT. Residues: CSAKDVNQPQHF.

This clonotype was seen many times. The chain has TRBV7-9 and TRBJ1-2, with no clear D. The CDR3 runs to 12 residues. Germline CDR1 reads SEHNR; CDR2 reads FQNEAQ (reference sequence). The V end lost 5 bases, the J end lost 7 bases, and 11 bases lay between the germline ends. CDR3 sequence: CASSLDVAGYTF. DNA of the CDR3: TGTGCCAGCAGCCTCGACGTAGCTGGCTACACCTTC.